This T cell receptor (beta chain) was recovered during a study of shared clonotypes between healthy human individuals. TCRdb's copy holds only in-frame clones and misses some; the assay was immunoSEQ multiplex PCR. The profile shows 1 million to 1.3 million clones, around 78% of them singletons. This CDR3 comprises 15 residues. Germline lookup yields CDR1 MGHRA and CDR2 YSYEKL. V lost 0 bases, J lost 5 bases, and 13 bases lay in between. Only one count was recorded for this clone. The J gene is TRBJ2-5, the V gene TRBV4-1; maybe TRBD1 (5 bases). The TCR was taken from a man younger than 30 in good health. Some clones in this sample may be carry-over from other donors' samples. The sequencing sample was made of memory CD4+ T cells from PBMCs. The subset was: CD45RA-negative fraction. The CDR3 is CASSQDRQGYETQYF. The CDR3 bases are TGCGCCAGCAGCCAAGATCGGCAGGGATACGAGACCCAGTACTTC.